These 19 T cell receptor beta chains originate from one sample sequenced in a study of Graves' ophthalmopathy and Graves' hyperthyroidism. Amplified material comprised TCR beta CDR3 regions derived from RNA transcripts. RT-PCR was first run with HTBI primers, then multiplex PCR in a second round. One entry per CDR3 protein, called by TCRdb with MiXCR from the multiplex PCR reads. The sample has around 1.1 million distinct CDR3 sequences; 35% to 40% are singletons. Sample: peripheral blood or thyroid tissue (not recorded which). The receptors originated from an adult man with Graves' hyperthyroidism.

Of note for this clonotype: The conserved phenylalanine or tryptophan is not found at the CDR3 terminus, so this likely reflects a read error. The DNA is omitted, as the CDR3 cannot be located on it reliably, and the CDR3 follows TCRdb's listing. The rearrangement links TRBV7-9 to TRBJ2-7; the table's D gene call, TRBD2, was not cross checked with the DNA. Germline CDR1 is SEHNR and CDR2 is FQNEAQ (reference sequence). The CDR3 contains 11 residues when both ends are counted. The CDR3 sequence is CASSLGLAANT.

This clonotype occurred many times. The chain employs TRBV29-1 and TRBJ1-2, with 9 bases fitting TRBD1. Germline CDR1 is SQVTM and CDR2 is ANQGSEA. The CDR3 length is 14 residues. Trimming at V came to 0 bases and at J to 5 bases, leaving 4 bases not matched to a gene. The chain's CDR3 is CSVEDPGQGYGYTF. The CDR3 nucleotides are TGCAGCGTTGAAGATCCGGGACAGGGTTATGGCTACACCTTC.

This clonotype was counted many times. V usage is TRBV7-6 and J usage is TRBJ2-7; 13 nucleotides match TRBD2. J was trimmed by 4 bases and V by 5 bases; bases with no gene match: 8. The CDR3 consists of 16 residues. Germline V gives CDR1 SGHVS, CDR2 FNYEAQ. The CDR3 coding sequence is TGTGCCAGCAGCCCAAGCCCGGGACTAGCGGGGTACGAGCAGTACTTC. Translated: CASSPSPGLAGYEQYF. Full variable domain (missing parts from reference TRBV7-6 and TRBJ2-7): GAGVSQSPRYKVTKRGQDVALRCDPISGHVSLYWYRQALGQGPEFLTYFNYEAQQDKSGLPNDRFSAERPEGSISTLTIQRTEQRDSAMYRCASSPSPGLAGYEQYFGPGTRLTVT.

In this sample, this clonotype turned up many times. This chain uses TRBV29-1 with TRBJ1-2; D is perhaps TRBD1 (5 bases). This CDR3 comprises 12 residues. The V and J ends lost 5 bases and 4 bases respectively, with 11 bases between them. Germline CDR1 and CDR2: SQVTM and ANQGSEA. The CDR3 spells CSVRTSIYGYTF. The CDR3 DNA follows: TGCAGCGTTCGGACATCTATCTATGGCTACACCTTC. The full variable domain, completed using reference TRBV29-1 and TRBJ1-2, is SAVISQKPSRDICQRGTSLTIQCQVDSQVTMMFWYRQQPGQSLTLIATANQGSEATYESGFVIDKFPISRPNLTFSTLTVSNMSPEDSSIYLCSVRTSIYGYTFGSGTRLTVV.

This clonotype was seen at least ten times. V and J are TRBV11-2 and TRBJ1-4; D is undetermined. CDR3 length: 15 residues. V dropped 0 bases and J dropped 7 bases, with 12 bases sitting between them. The germline CDR1 and CDR2 sequences are SGHAT and FQNNGV. CDR3 nucleotides: TGTGCCAGCAGCTTAGATCCTTCGGAAGTTGAAAAACTGTTTTTT. This gives the protein CASSLDPSEVEKLFF.

This rearrangement joins TRBV6-6 to TRBJ1-3; no reliable D call. Between the trimmed V and J ends, which lost 2 bases and 0 bases, there was a span of 8 bases. Germline V gives CDR1 MNHNY, CDR2 SVGAGI (reference sequence). The CDR3 has 15 residues. In nucleotides, the CDR3 is TGTGCCAGCAGTTACGGGAGCCTCTCTGGAAACACCATATATTTT. It specifies CASSYGSLSGNTIYF.

This clonotype was counted only a few times. The chain uses TRBV5-4 and TRBJ2-5; possible D gene TRBD1, 5 bases. CDR1 and CDR2 (germline): SGHNT, YYREEE (reference sequence). The ends were cut back, 6 bases at V and 4 bases at J, with 16 bases in the middle. This CDR3 has 14 amino acids. The CDR3 is CASKLLGRAETQYF. In DNA, the CDR3 is TGTGCCAGCAAGCTACTGGGCAGGGCAGAGACCCAGTACTTC.

This chain links TRBV15 with TRBJ2-7, with D perhaps matching TRBD2 (5 bases). Germline assignment: CDR1 LNHNV and CDR2 YYDKDF (reference sequence). The CDR3 has 11 amino acids. Trimming stripped 8 bases from V and 2 bases from J, with 7 bases between. The CDR3 DNA reads TGTGCCACCCGTAGCGCCTACGAGCAGTACTTC. Its translation: CATRSAYEQYF.

This clonotype was seen many times. The V gene is TRBV20-1, the J gene TRBJ2-5; TRBD1 or TRBD2 may be the D gene (5 bases each). CDR1 is DFQATT, CDR2 SNEGSKA, per germline (reference sequence). The CDR3 has 16 amino acids. Trimming left V 0 bases short and J 1 base short, with 15 bases between. CDR3 nucleotide sequence: TGCAGTGCTAGAGATGGGGGAAATCGGTTCCAAGAGACCCAGTACTTC. Encoded protein: CSARDGGNRFQETQYF.

The V and J genes are TRBV19 and TRBJ1-1; D call uncertain. The V gene lost 6 bases and the J gene lost 3 bases, with 20 bases spanning the gap. CDR1 and CDR2 (germline): LNHDA, SQIVND (reference sequence). The CDR3 sequence is 16 residues long. CDR3 sequence (DNA): TGTGCCAGTAGGGTCTATCGCCTACCTGCGTACACTGAAGCTTTCTTT. Translation gives CASRVYRLPAYTEAFF.

J is TRBJ1-5 and V is TRBV19, with TRBD1 identical over 7 bases. Matching the DNA end better, TRBJ2-3 makes the J call doubtful. The CDR3 has 12 amino acids. The germline V gene has CDR1 LNHDA and CDR2 SQIVND (reference sequence). The CDR3 nucleotides are TGTGCCACTACGACAGGGTGGCAGCCCCAGTATTTT. It specifies CATTTGWQPQYF.

A word on this clonotype: A much larger clone is a single base away; this may be a read error. CDR3 nucleotide sequence: TGTGCCAGCAGCCCAACGACAGGGCGGAGAAACACTGAAGCTTTCTTT. It yields the protein CASSPTTGRRNTEAFF. This sequence joins TRBV7-9 and TRBJ1-1; 7 bases agree with TRBD1. Per the germline V gene, CDR1 is SEHNR and CDR2 is FQNEAQ (reference sequence). J lost 2 bases, V lost 5 bases, and 11 bases had no gene match. The CDR3 is 16 amino acids.

This clonotype was recorded only once. The chain has TRBV4-3 and TRBJ2-2; D is unclear. The V end lost 8 bases, the J end lost 2 bases, and 15 bases lay between the germline ends. CDR3 size: 15 residues. Germline V CDR1 and CDR2: LGHNA, YSLEER. CDR3 in DNA: TGCGCCAGCCGGGCCGGTTACCCTAACACCGGGGAGCTGTTTTTT. It is translated as CASRAGYPNTGELFF.

The rearrangement joins TRBV30 to TRBJ2-7; D ambiguous. The V and J ends lost 5 bases and 0 bases respectively, with 8 bases between them. From germline, CDR1 is GTSNPN and CDR2 SVGIG (reference sequence). This CDR3 is 12 amino acids long. The CDR3 DNA reads as TGTGCCTGGGAACTAAGCTCCTACGAGCAGTACTTC. It specifies CAWELSSYEQYF.

This clonotype showed up many times. The chain carries TRBV20-1 and TRBJ1-5, with 9 bases fitting TRBD1. The V gene's germline CDR1 is DFQATT and CDR2 SNEGSKA (reference sequence). V shed 6 bases and J 8 bases; nucleotides not matched to a gene: 8. The CDR3 has 13 amino acids. CDR3: CSAIQGAGEPQHF. Written as DNA, the CDR3 is TGCAGTGCGATACAGGGGGCTGGGGAGCCCCAGCATTTT.

A few counts support this clonotype. The rearrangement joins TRBV4-3 to TRBJ2-5; D might be TRBD2 (6 bases). The CDR3 consists of 15 residues. Looked up from germline, CDR1 is LGHNA and CDR2 is YSLEER. Trimming removed 2 bases from V and 5 bases from J, with 15 bases in between. Here the CDR3 reads CASSQLFGGRETQYF. For the CDR3, the DNA is TGCGCCAGCAGCCAATTATTCGGGGGTAGGGAGACCCAGTACTTC.

The CDR3 DNA follows: TGTGCCAGCAGCTTTGGGCAGGGTGGCGGAAACACCATATATTTT. Protein sequence: CASSFGQGGGNTIYF. This chain connects TRBV7-2 to TRBJ1-3, with D perhaps matching TRBD1 (5 bases). With 3 bases removed from V and 4 bases from J, the gap between germline ends came to 13 bases. Germline V gene sequence: CDR1 SGHTA, CDR2 FQGNSA. This CDR3 comprises 15 residues.

This clonotype was recorded at least ten times. The chain links TRBV6-2 or TRBV6-3 to TRBJ1-5; D is uncertain. CDR3 length: 12 residues. Per germline, CDR1 MNHEY and CDR2 SVGEGT. Trimming shortened V by 2 bases and J by 6 bases, and 5 bases separated the two germline ends. The CDR3 is CASSYGFQPQHF. The CDR3 DNA is TGTGCCAGCAGTTACGGGTTTCAGCCCCAGCATTTT.

The chain couples TRBV7-9 to TRBJ1-1, with D possibly TRBD1 on 6 matching bases. Trimming pared 7 bases from V and 1 base from J, leaving 13 bases between. CDR1 SEHNR and CDR2 FQNEAQ come from the germline V gene (reference sequence). CDR3 length equals 14 residues. DNA for the CDR3: TGTGCCAGCATCTTGCGCAGGGGGAACACTGAAGCTTTCTTT. Translation gives CASILRRGNTEAFF.